This TCR beta chain is from a study of blood T cell repertoires in COVID-19. The V gene lost 2 bases and the J gene lost 3 bases, with 8 bases spanning the gap. In germline, CDR1 is KGHSY, CDR2 FQNENV. The length of the CDR3 is 14 residues. In the original analysis: Nucleated cell counts were estimated from reference gene primer amplification. Sequenced by immunoSEQ multiplex PCR; TCRdb stores in-frame clones only, minus some. V and J calls and clone size are given by that table; D and trimming were obtained from the DNA. The table lists about 160,000 clones, just under 85% of them singletons. The TCR originated in a woman older than 75 with acute or convalescent COVID-19. V usage is TRBV16 and J usage is TRBJ2-1, with D perhaps matching TRBD2 (6 bases). What was sequenced was peripheral blood. CDR3 amino acids: CASSQPTSYNEQFF. For the CDR3, the DNA is TGTGCCAGCAGCCAACCGACTAGCTACAATGAGCAGTTCTTC.